This TCR beta chain was observed in a study of post-analysis software for immune sequencing data. Study in general: There were relapsing-remitting, secondary progressive and progressive-relapsing multiple sclerosis among the disease courses included.

General study points: By F measure, samples from a shared preparation batch strongly co-clustered.

Prepared TCR beta cDNA libraries contained unique molecular identifiers. The authors obtained about 520,000 cDNA molecules from approximately 1 to 10 million T cells. TCRdb redid the calling of the PCR reads with MiXCR, one entry per CDR3 protein. The data hold some 700,000 distinct CDR3 sequences, with roughly three fifths observed a single time. To note about this clonotype: The antigen is not known. The junction shows a germline mismatch at one end, possibly a read error.

Material: blood. The clonotype originates from a girl under 10 years old with multiple sclerosis.

CDR3 nucleotide sequence: TGCGCCAGCAGTGACTGGGGTGGGAATGAGCAGTTCTTC. Translating gives CASSDWGGNEQFF. V and J are TRBV6-4 and TRBJ2-1, with D uncertain. The CDR3 has 13 amino acids. Germline V gene sequence: CDR1 MRHNA, CDR2 SNTAGT.